The rows below give T cell receptor beta chains drawn from one sample of a study of cytomegalovirus exposure and HLA in healthy donors. Measured with immunoSEQ multiplex PCR; TCRdb has only the in-frame clones, and not every one. The sample has 150,000 to 200,000 clones. The sample comprised PBMCs. The receptors stem from a woman in her late teens or twenties in good health and CMV-seropositive. Each CDR3 is given with its conserved first and last residue. A D gene is named only where the DNA matches it firmly.

TRBJ1-5 TRBD1 TRBV18 CASSPGTGPNQPQHF TGTGCCAGCTCACCGGGGACAGGGCCAAATCAGCCCCAGCATTTT
TRBJ1-2 TRBD1 TRBV6-5 CASSYWDSDGYTF TGTGCCAGCAGTTACTGGGACAGTGATGGCTACACCTTC
TRBJ1-6 TRBD1 TRBV2 CASTQDRSGNSPLHF TGTGCCAGCACCCAGGACAGGTCAGGAAATTCACCCCTCCACTTT
TRBJ1-1 . TRBV10-1 CASKGRGANTEAFF TGCGCCAGCAAAGGTCGGGGGGCGAACACTGAAGCTTTCTTT
TRBJ1-5 . TRBV28 CASSLVRARFNQPQHF TGTGCCAGCAGTCTCGTCAGGGCCCGATTCAATCAGCCCCAGCATTTT
TRBJ2-5 TRBD1 TRBV7-7 CASGKETGLVGETQYF TGTGCCAGCGGGAAGGAGACAGGGTTGGTTGGAGAGACCCAGTACTTC
TRBJ2-2 . TRBV5-6 CASSLLTGGTNTGELFF TGTGCCAGCAGCCTACTAACTGGCGGGACGAACACCGGGGAGCTGTTTTTT
TRBJ2-3 TRBD2 TRBV30 CALSATSGSTDTQYF TGTGCCCTGTCGGCGACTAGCGGGAGCACAGATACGCAGTATTTT
TRBJ2-7 TRBD2 TRBV5-1 CASAHLAGGGTYEQYF TGCGCCAGCGCACATCTGGCGGGGGGAGGCACCTACGAGCAGTACTTC
TRBJ2-3 . TRBV19 CASGEGDFGPDTQYF TGTGCCAGCGGGGAGGGGGACTTTGGTCCAGATACGCAGTATTTT
TRBJ1-5 TRBD1 TRBV19 CATQQGDQPQHF TGTGCCACCCAACAGGGGGATCAGCCCCAGCATTTT
TRBJ2-3 . TRBV5-1 CASSLGGTDTQYF TGCGCCAGCAGCTTAGGAGGCACAGATACGCAGTATTTT
TRBJ2-5 TRBD1 TRBV7-2 CASSSRTGPETQYF TGTGCCAGCAGCTCCAGGACAGGGCCGGAGACCCAGTACTTC
TRBJ1-5 . TRBV19 CASSSPRTEGVWGGNQPQHF TGTGCCAGTAGTTCCCCCCGGACAGAGGGGGTGTGGGGGGGAAATCAGCCCCAGCATTTT
TRBJ2-7 . TRBV11-3 CASSFSSYEQYF TGTGCCAGCAGCTTCTCCTCCTACGAGCAGTACTTC
TRBJ2-3 . TRBV4-3 CASSPDFGSVQADTQYF TGCGCCAGCAGCCCAGACTTTGGGTCGGTGCAGGCAGATACGCAGTATTTT
TRBJ2-2 TRBD2 TRBV29-1 CSVAPRAGVTGELFF TGCAGCGTAGCTCCCAGAGCGGGGGTGACGGGGGAGCTGTTTTTT
TRBJ2-1 TRBD1 TRBV4-1 CASSYRRDRGMNEQFF TGCGCCAGCAGTTATCGCCGGGACAGGGGAATGAATGAGCAGTTCTTC
TRBJ1-5 TRBD1 TRBV27 CASSTGGGSNQPQHF TGTGCCAGCAGCACAGGGGGCGGTAGCAATCAGCCCCAGCATTTT
TRBJ2-3 . TRBV18 CASSPGGRTDTQYF TGTGCCAGCTCACCAGGGGGCCGGACAGATACGCAGTATTTT
TRBJ1-2 TRBD1 TRBV18 CASSPGTGGNYGYTF TGTGCCAGCTCACCAGGGACAGGGGGAAACTATGGCTACACCTTC
TRBJ1-1 TRBD1 TRBV6-6 CASPGQGPNTEAFF TGTGCCTCCCCGGGACAGGGGCCGAACACTGAAGCTTTCTTT
TRBJ2-5 . TRBV6-4 CASSDPAGWETQYF TGTGCCAGCAGTGACCCTGCGGGATGGGAGACCCAGTACTTC
TRBJ1-3 TRBD1 TRBV5-4 CASSRSTLTGTGNTIYF TGTGCCAGCAGCCGATCAACACTGACAGGGACTGGAAACACCATATATTTT
TRBJ1-4 . TRBV15 CATSPRTGSNEKLFF TGTGCCACCAGCCCTCGTACAGGGTCGAATGAAAAACTGTTTTTT
TRBJ1-1 TRBD1 TRBV7-2 CASSTRTGSLTEAFF TGTGCCAGCAGCACCCGGACAGGGTCCCTCACTGAAGCTTTCTTT
TRBJ1-3 . TRBV29-1 CSVERVSSGNTIYF TGCAGCGTTGAGAGGGTAAGCTCTGGAAACACCATATATTTT
TRBJ2-5 . TRBV6-5 CASSYGGREETQYF TGTGCCAGCAGTTACGGGGGCAGGGAAGAGACCCAGTACTTC
TRBJ2-5 TRBD1 TRBV7-9 CASSLPPGQAQETQYF TGTGCCAGCAGCTTGCCGCCGGGACAGGCGCAAGAGACCCAGTACTTC
TRBJ2-4 TRBD1 TRBV25-1 CASSETGVAKNIQYF TGTGCCAGCAGTGAAACAGGGGTAGCCAAAAACATTCAGTACTTC
TRBJ2-7 . TRBV7-2 CASSRSPGNYEQYF TGTGCCAGCAGCCGATCGCCAGGGAACTACGAGCAGTACTTC
TRBJ1-2 . TRBV7-3 CASSLYIMKNYGYTF TGTGCCAGCAGCTTATACATAATGAAAAACTATGGCTACACCTTC
TRBJ2-5 . TRBV4-3 CASSQAVAVIQETQYF TGCGCCAGCAGCCAAGCCGTAGCGGTTATACAAGAGACCCAGTACTTC
TRBJ2-4 . TRBV19 CASSSVAKNIQYF TGTGCCAGTAGTTCGGTGGCCAAAAACATTCAGTACTTC
TRBJ2-3 . TRBV19 CASRSRGLTDTQYF TGTGCCAGTAGGAGTAGGGGATTGACAGATACGCAGTATTTT
TRBJ1-5 . TRBV6-5 CASSGRGGNQPQHF TGTGCCAGCAGTGGCCGGGGGGGCAATCAGCCCCAGCATTTT
TRBJ1-1 . TRBV2 CASSAEDSTVGGMNTEAFF TGTGCCAGCAGTGCAGAAGACAGCACCGTCGGAGGGATGAACACTGAAGCTTTCTTT
TRBJ2-4 . TRBV6-5 CASSYGQGGTKNIQYF TGTGCCAGCAGTTACGGGCAGGGGGGAACCAAAAACATTCAGTACTTC
TRBJ1-5 TRBD1 TRBV4-1 CASSHPQGNSNQPQHF TGCGCCAGCAGCCATCCACAGGGGAATAGCAATCAGCCCCAGCATTTT
TRBJ2-7 . TRBV6-6 CASSYLQGSYEQYF TGTGCCAGCAGTTACTTACAGGGTAGCTACGAGCAGTACTTC
TRBJ1-5 . TRBV7-8 CASSLLEARILQPQHF TGTGCTAGCAGCTTATTAGAGGCCCGGATACTTCAGCCCCAGCATTTT
TRBJ1-2 . TRBV18 CASSADRDYGYTF TGTGCCAGCTCAGCGGACAGAGACTATGGCTACACCTTC
TRBJ2-3 . TRBV2 CASSEILRGTDTQYF TGTGCCAGCAGTGAAATCCTCAGGGGCACAGATACGCAGTATTTT
TRBJ2-1 TRBD2 TRBV10-3 CAISEIAGGEYNEQFF TGTGCCATCAGTGAGATAGCGGGGGGGGAATACAATGAGCAGTTCTTC
TRBJ2-7 TRBD2 TRBV5-1 CASSWGLWEKRGYEQYF TGCGCCAGCAGCTGGGGCCTTTGGGAAAAGCGGGGGTACGAGCAGTACTTC
TRBJ2-5 . TRBV7-2 CASSLTQETQYF TGTGCCAGCAGCCTAACTCAAGAGACCCAGTACTTC
TRBJ1-5 . TRBV2 CASSAGLPQPQHF TGTGCCAGCAGTGCAGGGTTACCTCAGCCCCAGCATTTT
TRBJ1-6 TRBD1 TRBV6-1 CASSHPGTGARPLHF TGTGCCAGCAGCCACCCCGGGACAGGGGCCAGACCCCTCCACTTT
TRBJ2-5 . TRBV27 CASRESFGTSQETQYF TGTGCCAGCAGAGAATCGTTCGGGACAAGCCAAGAGACCCAGTACTTC
TRBJ1-6 . TRBV11-2 CASSLDEVSYNSPLHF TGTGCCAGCAGCTTAGATGAGGTCAGCTATAATTCACCCCTCCACTTT
TRBJ2-1 TRBD1 TRBV5-1 CASRLTGFWDNEQFF TGCGCCAGCAGATTGACAGGGTTTTGGGACAATGAGCAGTTCTTC
TRBJ2-7 TRBD1 TRBV11-2 CASSIEGQAFSYEQYF TGTGCCAGCAGCATTGAGGGACAGGCATTCTCCTACGAGCAGTACTTC
TRBJ2-2 TRBD2 TRBV25-1 CASTPGGGQGTGELFF TGTGCCAGCACTCCCGGGGGGGGGCAGGGCACCGGGGAGCTGTTTTTT
TRBJ1-2 TRBD1 TRBV5-6 CASSIAGTGDLGGYTF TGTGCCAGCAGCATCGCCGGGACAGGGGATTTGGGTGGCTACACCTTC
TRBJ1-5 . TRBV27 CASRAPGGQPQHF TGTGCCAGCAGGGCCCCGGGGGGTCAGCCCCAGCATTTT
TRBJ2-7 . TRBV7-2 CASSLGTTYEQYF TGTGCCAGCAGCTTAGGGACAACCTACGAGCAGTACTTC
TRBJ2-7 TRBD1 TRBV4-2 CASSRDRQGTYEQYF TGTGCCAGCAGCCGGGACAGACAGGGGACCTACGAGCAGTACTTC
TRBJ2-2 . TRBV9 CASSVEGLAVSGELFF TGTGCCAGCAGCGTAGAAGGGCTAGCCGTTTCCGGGGAGCTGTTTTTT
TRBJ2-2 TRBD2 TRBV5-1 CASSVTSGVTGELFF TGCGCCAGCAGCGTGACTAGCGGAGTCACCGGGGAGCTGTTTTTT
TRBJ1-3 TRBD1 TRBV5-1 CASSPLTGGSGNTIYF TGCGCCAGCAGCCCGTTGACAGGGGGCTCTGGAAACACCATATATTTT